These 18 T cell receptor beta chains share one sample of origin, sequenced in a study of blood T cell repertoires in COVID-19. Method: immunoSEQ multiplex PCR; TCRdb's copy keeps in-frame clones and lacks some. This table holds some 290,000 clones, roughly nine tenths found once. The source material was PBMCs or T cells enriched from blood (not recorded which). Receptor source: a woman aged 25-40 years who had been exposed to COVID-19.

The chain uses TRBV7-9 and TRBJ2-5; TRBD1 matches 7 bases. The germline gives CDR1 SEHNR, CDR2 FQNEAQ (reference sequence). The CDR3 loop spans 15 amino acids. V was clipped by 4 bases and J by 0 bases; unmatched bases: 5. CDR3 sequence: CASSYPDRDQETQYF. As DNA, the CDR3 is TGTGCCAGCAGCTACCCCGACAGGGACCAAGAGACCCAGTACTTC.

The chain couples TRBV7-9 to TRBJ1-5, with D perhaps matching TRBD1 (5 bases). This CDR3 comprises 14 residues. Per the germline V gene, CDR1 is SEHNR and CDR2 is FQNEAQ (reference sequence). V lost 3 bases and J 3 bases, leaving 9 bases between the germline ends. The CDR3 bases are TGTGCCAGCAGCTTCGGACAAAACAATCAGCCCCAGCATTTT. Encoded protein: CASSFGQNNQPQHF. Drawing the rest from reference TRBV7-9 and TRBJ1-5, the complete variable domain is DTGVSQNPRHKITKRGQNVTFRCDPISEHNRLYWYRQTLGQGPEFLTYFQNEAQLEKSRLLSDRFSAERPKGSFSTLEIQRTEQGDSAMYLCASSFGQNNQPQHFGDGTRLSIL.

V gene TRBV29-1 combines with J gene TRBJ1-1; unclear D gene. Germline CDR1 is SQVTM and CDR2 is ANQGSEA. The CDR3 sequence is 17 residues long. With 4 bases removed from V and 3 bases from J, the gap between germline ends came to 24 bases. The chain's CDR3 is CSVGSLTYFGRDTEAFF. CDR3 nucleotides: TGCAGCGTTGGTTCCCTGACGTATTTCGGGCGGGACACTGAAGCTTTCTTT. The full variable domain, its missing parts supplied by reference TRBV29-1 and TRBJ1-1, is SAVISQKPSRDICQRGTSLTIQCQVDSQVTMMFWYRQQPGQSLTLIATANQGSEATYESGFVIDKFPISRPNLTFSTLTVSNMSPEDSSIYLCSVGSLTYFGRDTEAFFGQGTRLTVV.

The rearrangement links TRBV4-2 to TRBJ1-1, with a weak D call TRBD1 (5 bases). Germline lookup yields CDR1 LGHNA and CDR2 YNFKEQ. V was shortened by 5 bases and J by 4 bases, with 11 bases between the two germline ends. The CDR3 loop spans 13 amino acids. CDR3 residues: CASSFRVGTEAFF. Written as DNA, the CDR3 is TGTGCCAGCAGCTTCAGGGTGGGCACTGAAGCTTTCTTT.

The rearrangement links TRBV6-2 or TRBV6-3 to TRBJ2-3; D gene unclear. The germline V gene encodes CDR1 MNHEY and CDR2 SVGEGT. This CDR3 spans 14 amino acids. Trimming took off 6 bases at V and 2 bases at J, with 12 bases between the two ends. The CDR3 region is CASSRVTVTDTQYF. In DNA, the CDR3 is TGTGCCAGCAGCCGAGTTACGGTCACAGATACGCAGTATTTT.

This clone was seen a single time. The gene calls are TRBV7-2 and TRBJ2-5, with 11 nucleotides matching TRBD2. The V and J ends lost 5 bases and 7 bases, in that order; junction bases with no gene match: 3. Germline CDR1 is SGHTA and CDR2 is FQGNSA. The CDR3 loop spans 13 amino acids. The CDR3 DNA reads as TGTGCCAGCAGCGCCGGGACTAGCGGGACCCAGTACTTC. Its protein product is CASSAGTSGTQYF. The complete variable domain, with remaining parts taken from reference TRBV7-2 and TRBJ2-5, reads GAGVSQSPSNKVTEKGKDVELRCDPISGHTALYWYRQSLGQGLEFLIYFQGNSAPDKSGLPSDRFSAERTGGSVSTLTIQRTQQEDSAVYLCASSAGTSGTQYFGPGTRLLVL.

The chain employs TRBV27 and TRBJ1-6, with D unclear. The germline gives CDR1 MNHEY, CDR2 SMNVEV (reference sequence). The CDR3 contains 14 residues. The germline V and J ends were trimmed by 2 bases and 10 bases, with 12 bases remaining between them. CDR3 amino acids: CASSLTLGGSPLHF. DNA for the CDR3: TGTGCCAGCAGTTTAACCCTCGGCGGCTCACCCCTCCACTTT.

The chain combines TRBV6-1 with TRBJ2-1; 8 bases are shared with TRBD2. The CDR3 is made up of 17 amino acids. The germline V gene encodes CDR1 MNHNS and CDR2 SASEGT. The V segment lost 2 bases and the J segment 6 bases; nucleotides outside the gene matches: 12. The CDR3 DNA reads TGTGCCAGCAGTGAATTGCGGGGGGCGTCCACAATCAATGAGCAGTTCTTC. Translating gives CASSELRGASTINEQFF.

J is TRBJ1-5 and V is TRBV6-5, with TRBD1 matching over 7 bases. Germline loops: CDR1 MNHEY, CDR2 SVGAGI. The ends lost 7 bases at V and 2 bases at J; junction bases unmatched: 5. This CDR3 is built from 14 residues. The CDR3 coding sequence is TGTGCCAGCACCCAGGGGGGTGGCAATCAGCCCCAGCATTTT. Translation gives CASTQGGGNQPQHF.

This chain links TRBV9 with TRBJ2-2; D possibly corresponds to TRBD1 (7 bases). Per germline, CDR1 SGDLS and CDR2 YYNGEE. V lost 0 bases and J lost 7, with 13 bases in between. The CDR3 is 15 amino acids. The CDR3 sequence: CASSVASGGFGELFF. DNA of the CDR3: TGTGCCAGCAGCGTAGCCTCAGGGGGGTTCGGGGAGCTGTTTTTT.

This clone came up a few times. The rearrangement joins TRBV6-2 or TRBV6-3 to TRBJ1-1, with 7 nucleotides matching TRBD1. CDR1 and CDR2 from the germline V gene are MNHEY and SVGEGT. V gave up 4 bases and J gave up 5 bases; unmatched junction bases: 10. CDR3 length equals 15 residues. DNA for the CDR3: TGTGCCAGCAGTTCGCGGACAGGAATGGAAACTGAAGCTTTCTTT. This codes for CASSSRTGMETEAFF.

The chain links TRBV3-1 (or the pseudogene TRBV3-2) to TRBJ2-5, with a possible D match to TRBD2 (6 bases). This CDR3 is built from 13 residues. Trimming took off 2 bases at V and 4 bases at J, with 8 bases between the two ends. Germline lookup yields CDR1 LGHDT and CDR2 YNNKEL (reference sequence). The DNA of the CDR3 is TGTGCCAGCAGCCAACAGGGAGGAGAGACCCAGTACTTC. Translated: CASSQQGGETQYF.

This chain connects TRBV6-6 to TRBJ2-7; TRBD1 aligns across 11 bases. The CDR3 is 15 residues long. From germline, CDR1 is MNHNY and CDR2 SVGAGI (reference sequence). Trimming at V came to 6 bases and at J to 4 bases, leaving 8 bases not matched to a gene. CDR3 sequence: CASRRPGTGGYEQYF. CDR3 nucleotide sequence: TGTGCCAGCAGACGCCCCGGGACAGGGGGTTACGAGCAGTACTTC.

The chain combines TRBV7-2 with TRBJ2-5; 13 nucleotides align to TRBD2. This CDR3 has 16 amino acids. Germline V gene lookup returns CDR1 SGHTA and CDR2 FQGNSA. The junction had 8 bases not matched to a gene; V was cut back by 5 bases and J by 5 bases. This chain's CDR3 is CASSELAGGPWETQYF. CDR3 bases: TGTGCCAGCAGCGAACTAGCGGGGGGGCCCTGGGAGACCCAGTACTTC.

The chain links TRBV6-5 to TRBJ1-2; a possible D gene is TRBD1 (5 bases). Germline loops: CDR1 MNHEY, CDR2 SVGAGI. The CDR3 runs to 15 residues. V gave up 0 bases and J gave up 6 bases, with 14 bases separating them. The CDR3 DNA sequence: TGTGCCAGCAGTTACTCCGGGACGGGGGTCGATGGCTACACCTTC. This translates into CASSYSGTGVDGYTF.

V and J are TRBV5-1 and TRBJ1-4, with 7 bases fitting TRBD1. The junction had 13 bases not matched to a gene; V was cut back by 4 bases and J by 7 bases. Per the germline V gene, CDR1 is SGHRS and CDR2 is YFSETQ. This CDR3 contains 16 residues. This chain's CDR3 is CASSGAMRAGGEKLFF. In nucleotides, the CDR3 is TGCGCCAGCAGCGGCGCTATGAGGGCAGGGGGTGAAAAACTGTTTTTT.

J is TRBJ1-6 and V is TRBV21-1. TRBV21-1 is an annotated pseudogene. The CDR3 sequence is 16 residues long. CDR3 nucleotide sequence: TGTGCCGGGGGGGGTGACCAGACCGCTATAAATTCACCCCTCCACTTT. Its protein product is CAGGGDQTAINSPLHF.

This sequence joins TRBV6-5 and TRBJ2-7; 7 bases line up with TRBD1. Looked up from germline, CDR1 is MNHEY and CDR2 is SVGAGI. Trimming cost V 8 bases and J 0 bases; bases outside gene matches: 10. The CDR3 runs 15 residues. The CDR3 loop is CASLTTGRSSYEQYF. Written as DNA, the CDR3 is TGTGCCAGCCTCACGACAGGGAGAAGCTCCTACGAGCAGTACTTC.